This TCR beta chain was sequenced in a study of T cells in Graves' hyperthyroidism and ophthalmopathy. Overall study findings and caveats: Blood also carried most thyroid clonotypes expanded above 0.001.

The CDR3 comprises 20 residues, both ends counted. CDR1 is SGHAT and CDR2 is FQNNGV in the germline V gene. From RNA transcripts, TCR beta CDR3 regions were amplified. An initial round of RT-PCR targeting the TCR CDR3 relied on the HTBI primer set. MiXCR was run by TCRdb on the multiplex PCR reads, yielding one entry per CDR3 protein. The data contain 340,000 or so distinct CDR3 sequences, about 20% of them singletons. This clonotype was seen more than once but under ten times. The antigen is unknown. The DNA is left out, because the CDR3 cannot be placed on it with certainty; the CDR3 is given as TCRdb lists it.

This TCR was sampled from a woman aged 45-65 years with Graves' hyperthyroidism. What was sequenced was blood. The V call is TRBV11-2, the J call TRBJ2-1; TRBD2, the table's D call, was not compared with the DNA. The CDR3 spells CASSFYICSAGSNSYNEQFF.